The clone carrying this TCR beta chain was seen a few times. Only in-frame clones appear in the TCRdb table, and some are missing; sequencing was by immunoSEQ multiplex PCR. The data contain approximately 82,000 clones, 96% of them singletons. CDR3 length: 14 residues. Trimming removed 4 bases at V and 6 bases at J, with 16 bases between. CDR1 and CDR2 from the germline V gene are SGDLS and YYNGEE. The data were obtained in a study of technical replicates of blood from a few donors. The clonotype was recovered from a human donor in good health. The sample comprised T cells isolated from PBMCs. The chain joins TRBV9 to TRBJ1-1; tentatively, D is TRBD1 (5 bases). CDR3 nucleotides: TGTGCCAGCAGCCCGGGATGGGGGGGAGCTGAAGCTTTCTTT. This gives the protein CASSPGWGGAEAFF. Full variable domain (outside the CDR3, taken from reference TRBV9 and TRBJ1-1): DSGVTQTPKHLITATGQRVTLRCSPRSGDLSVYWYQQSLDQGLQFLIQYYNGEERAKGNILERFSAQQFPDLHSELNLSSLELGDSALYFCASSPGWGGAEAFFGQGTRLTVV.